The present T cell receptor (beta chain) was sequenced within a study of CD8 T cells in ankylosing spondylitis. Study-level results: Disease-linked clones bore a CD8+ phenotype and were relatively rare in peripheral blood. Several highly homologous variants made up a TCR beta motif, and this motif appeared characteristic of ankylosing spondylitis blood.

This CDR3 comprises 14 residues. V gave up 3 bases and J gave up 0 bases, with 7 bases separating them. The germline V gene encodes CDR1 SGHTA and CDR2 FQGNSA. Libraries of TCR beta came from quantitative 5'-RACE with molecular barcodes. TCRdb used MiXCR to reprocess the 5' RACE reads, holding one entry per CDR3 protein. The sample has under 550,000 distinct CDR3 sequences; roughly 27% are singletons. This clonotype showed up many times. The antigen remains unidentified. This clonotype originated in a male donor with ankylosing spondylitis. J is TRBJ2-3 and V is TRBV7-2; D is ambiguous. Sequencing was performed on blood, either unsorted or a sorted T cell fraction (not recorded which). The CDR3 here is CASSFASSTDTQYF. In DNA form, the CDR3 reads TGTGCCAGCAGCTTTGCCTCTAGCACAGATACGCAGTATTTT. The full variable domain, completed using reference TRBV7-2 and TRBJ2-3, is GAGVSQSPSNKVTEKGKDVELRCDPISGHTALYWYRQSLGQGLEFLIYFQGNSAPDKSGLPSDRFSAERTGGSVSTLTIQRTQQEDSAVYLCASSFASSTDTQYFGPGTRLTVL.